Given below is one T cell receptor beta chain in context. This record belongs to a study of blood T cell repertoires in COVID-19. In the authors' methods: For nucleated cells, counts were estimated from reference gene primer amplification. Libraries were prepared by immunoSEQ multiplex PCR; TCRdb keeps only in-frame clonotypes and omits some of them. That table furnishes V, J and clone size, whereas the DNA furnished D and trimming. Found here are about 190,000 clones, over 75% of them singletons; the top ten hold 6.2%. The CDR3 totals 13 residues. Between the trimmed V and J ends, which lost 0 bases and 8 bases, there was a span of 8 bases. Germline V gives CDR1 SGHRS, CDR2 YFSETQ.

This sequence was found in a woman aged 40 to 49 who had recovered from COVID-19. The V call is TRBV5-1, the J call TRBJ1-4; D is unclear. The sample taken for sequencing was peripheral blood. The CDR3 nucleotides are TGCGCCAGCAGCTTGGATTCGGGAGAAAAACTGTTTTTT. Translating gives CASSLDSGEKLFF.